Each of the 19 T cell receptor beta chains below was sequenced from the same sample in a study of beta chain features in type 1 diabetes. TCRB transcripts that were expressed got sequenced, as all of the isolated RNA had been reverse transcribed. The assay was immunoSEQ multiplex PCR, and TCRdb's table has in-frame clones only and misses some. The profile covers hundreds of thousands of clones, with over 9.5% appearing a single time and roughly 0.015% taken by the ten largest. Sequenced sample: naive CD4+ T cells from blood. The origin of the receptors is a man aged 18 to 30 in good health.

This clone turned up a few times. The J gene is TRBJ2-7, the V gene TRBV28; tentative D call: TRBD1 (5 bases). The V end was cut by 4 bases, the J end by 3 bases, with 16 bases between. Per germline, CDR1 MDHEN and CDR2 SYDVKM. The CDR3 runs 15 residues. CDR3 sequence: CASSSGWGRDYEQYF. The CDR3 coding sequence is TGTGCCAGCAGTTCCGGCTGGGGCAGGGACTACGAGCAGTACTTC.

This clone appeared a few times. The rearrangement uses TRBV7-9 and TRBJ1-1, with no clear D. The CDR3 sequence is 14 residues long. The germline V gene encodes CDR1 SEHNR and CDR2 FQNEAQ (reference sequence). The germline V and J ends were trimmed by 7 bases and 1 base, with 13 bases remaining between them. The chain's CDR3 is CASTPGQANTEAFF. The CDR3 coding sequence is TGTGCCAGCACCCCTGGTCAGGCGAACACTGAAGCTTTCTTT.

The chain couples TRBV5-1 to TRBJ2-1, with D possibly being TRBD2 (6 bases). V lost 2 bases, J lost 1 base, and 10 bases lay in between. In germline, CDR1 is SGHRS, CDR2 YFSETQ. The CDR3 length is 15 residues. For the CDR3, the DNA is TGCGCCAGCAGCTTCGGACTACTATCCTACAATGAGCAGTTCTTC. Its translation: CASSFGLLSYNEQFF.

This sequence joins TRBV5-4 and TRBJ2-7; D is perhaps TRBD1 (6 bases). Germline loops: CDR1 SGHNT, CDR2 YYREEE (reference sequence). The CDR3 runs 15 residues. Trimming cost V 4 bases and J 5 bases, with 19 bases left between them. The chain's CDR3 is CASSAWTVRPHEQYF. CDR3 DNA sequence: TGTGCCAGCAGCGCCTGGACAGTAAGGCCCCACGAGCAGTACTTC.

The CDR3 protein is CSAPHSYGYTF. CDR3 DNA: TGCAGTGCTCCACACAGCTATGGCTACACCTTC. This chain connects TRBV20-1 to TRBJ1-2; D call uncertain. Trimming left V 5 bases short and J 4 bases short, with 8 bases between. The length of the CDR3 is 11 residues. Per germline, CDR1 DFQATT and CDR2 SNEGSKA (reference sequence).

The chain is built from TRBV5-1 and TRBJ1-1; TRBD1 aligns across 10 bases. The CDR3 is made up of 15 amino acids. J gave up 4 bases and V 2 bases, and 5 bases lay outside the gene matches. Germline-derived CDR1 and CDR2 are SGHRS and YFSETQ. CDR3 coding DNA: TGCGCCAGCAGCTTCAGACAGGGGGCGGCCACTGAAGCTTTCTTT. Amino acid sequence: CASSFRQGAATEAFF.

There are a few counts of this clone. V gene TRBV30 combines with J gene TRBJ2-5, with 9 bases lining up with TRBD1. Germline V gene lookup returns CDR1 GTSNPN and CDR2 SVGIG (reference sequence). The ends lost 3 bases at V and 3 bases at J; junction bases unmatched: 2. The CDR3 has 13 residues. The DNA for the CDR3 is TGTGCCTGGAGGGACAGGGGAGAAGAGACCCAGTACTTC. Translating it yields CAWRDRGEETQYF.

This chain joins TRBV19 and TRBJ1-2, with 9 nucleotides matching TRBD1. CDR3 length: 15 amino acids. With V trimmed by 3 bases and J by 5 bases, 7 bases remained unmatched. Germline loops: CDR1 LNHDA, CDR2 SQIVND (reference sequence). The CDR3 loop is CASSIPGQGGYGYTF. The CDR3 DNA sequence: TGTGCCAGTAGTATCCCGGGACAGGGCGGATATGGCTACACCTTC.

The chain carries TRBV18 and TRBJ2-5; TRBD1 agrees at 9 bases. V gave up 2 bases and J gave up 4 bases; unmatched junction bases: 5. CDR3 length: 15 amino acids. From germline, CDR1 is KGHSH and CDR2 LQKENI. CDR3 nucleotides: TGTGCCAGCTCACCATGGGGACAGGGACGAGAGACCCAGTACTTC. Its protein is CASSPWGQGRETQYF. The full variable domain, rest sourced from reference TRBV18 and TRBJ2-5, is NAGVMQNPRHLVRRRGQEARLRCSPMKGHSHVYWYRQLPEEGLKFMVYLQKENIIDESGMPKERFSAEFPKEGPSILRIQQVVRGDSAAYFCASSPWGQGRETQYFGPGTRLLVL.

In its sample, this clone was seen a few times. The chain's CDR3 is CAWRPGGVSNQPQHF. The CDR3 DNA is TGTGCCTGGAGACCAGGGGGCGTTAGCAATCAGCCCCAGCATTTT. This chain joins TRBV30 and TRBJ1-5; 8 bases are shared with TRBD1. This CDR3 region has 15 residues. Germline CDR1 GTSNPN, CDR2 SVGIG (reference sequence). The V segment lost 3 bases and the J segment 0 bases; nucleotides outside the gene matches: 4.

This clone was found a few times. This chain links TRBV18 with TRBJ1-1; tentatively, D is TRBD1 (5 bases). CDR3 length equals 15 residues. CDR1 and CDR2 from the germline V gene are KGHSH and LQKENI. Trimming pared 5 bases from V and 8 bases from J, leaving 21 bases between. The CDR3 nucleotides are TGTGCCAGCTCATTTAATCAGGGTTTGAAGCTCGAAGCTTTCTTT. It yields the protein CASSFNQGLKLEAFF.

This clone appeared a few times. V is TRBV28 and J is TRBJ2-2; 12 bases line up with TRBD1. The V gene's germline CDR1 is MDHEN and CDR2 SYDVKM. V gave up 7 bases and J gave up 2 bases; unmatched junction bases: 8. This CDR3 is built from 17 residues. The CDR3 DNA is TGTGCCAGCACCCCTGCTGGGACAGGGGGCAACACCGGGGAGCTGTTTTTT. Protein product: CASTPAGTGGNTGELFF.

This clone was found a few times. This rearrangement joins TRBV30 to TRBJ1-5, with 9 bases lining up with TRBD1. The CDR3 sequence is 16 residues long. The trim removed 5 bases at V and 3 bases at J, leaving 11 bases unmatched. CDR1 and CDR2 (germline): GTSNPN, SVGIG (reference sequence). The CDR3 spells CAWAPGQGQFNQPQHF. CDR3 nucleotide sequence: TGTGCCTGGGCTCCGGGACAGGGACAATTCAATCAGCCCCAGCATTTT.

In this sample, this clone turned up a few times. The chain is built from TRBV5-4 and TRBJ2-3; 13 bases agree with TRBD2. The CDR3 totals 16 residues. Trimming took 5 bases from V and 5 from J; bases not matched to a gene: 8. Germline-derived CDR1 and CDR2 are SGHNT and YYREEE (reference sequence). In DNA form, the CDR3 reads TGTGCCAGCAGACTATCCCGGACTAGCGGGAGAGATACGCAGTATTTT. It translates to CASRLSRTSGRDTQYF.

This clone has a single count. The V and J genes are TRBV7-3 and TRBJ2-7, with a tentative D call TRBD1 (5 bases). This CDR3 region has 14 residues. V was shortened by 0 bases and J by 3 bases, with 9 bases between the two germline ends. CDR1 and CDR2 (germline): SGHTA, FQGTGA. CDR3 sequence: CASSLTLGDYEQYF. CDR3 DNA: TGTGCCAGCAGCTTAACGTTAGGGGACTACGAGCAGTACTTC.

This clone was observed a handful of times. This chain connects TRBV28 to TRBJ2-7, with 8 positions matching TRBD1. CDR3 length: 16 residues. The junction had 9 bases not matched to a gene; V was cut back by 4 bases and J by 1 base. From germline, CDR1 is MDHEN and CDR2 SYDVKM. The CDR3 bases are TGTGCCAGCAGTTCACCGGACAGGGTCTCGTCCTACGAGCAGTACTTC. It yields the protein CASSSPDRVSSYEQYF.

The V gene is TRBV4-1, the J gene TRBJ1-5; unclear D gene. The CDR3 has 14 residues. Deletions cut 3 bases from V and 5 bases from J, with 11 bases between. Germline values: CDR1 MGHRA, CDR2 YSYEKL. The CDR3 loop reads CASSHPVLDQPQHF. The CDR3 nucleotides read TGCGCCAGCAGCCACCCGGTCCTTGATCAGCCCCAGCATTTT.

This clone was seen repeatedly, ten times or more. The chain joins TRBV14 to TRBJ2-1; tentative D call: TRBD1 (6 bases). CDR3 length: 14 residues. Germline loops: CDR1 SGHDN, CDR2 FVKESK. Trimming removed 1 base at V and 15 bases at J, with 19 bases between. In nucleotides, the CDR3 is TGTGCCAGCAGCCAAGGAGTCATCGGGACAAAACGGTTCTTC. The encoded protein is CASSQGVIGTKRFF.

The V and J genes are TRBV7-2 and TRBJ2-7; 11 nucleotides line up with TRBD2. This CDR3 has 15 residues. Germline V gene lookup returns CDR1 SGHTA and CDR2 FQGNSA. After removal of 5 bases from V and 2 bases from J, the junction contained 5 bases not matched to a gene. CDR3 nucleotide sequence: TGTGCCAGCAGCCCCGCTAGCGGGGGGACCTACGAGCAGTACTTC. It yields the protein CASSPASGGTYEQYF.